Sequencing of this T cell receptor (beta chain) was carried out in a study of T-cell reconstitution after alpha-beta-depleted transplantation in children. Study results and limitations: Day-60 TCRbeta diversity that was high in some patients was derived from surviving recipient T cells and thymic progenitors. Newly made T cells mostly supplied T-cell counts and diversity one year after transplant. Two months or so post-transplant, alpha-beta T cells reportedly derived from several hundred expanded graft clones.

This clonotype has at least ten counts. Its antigen is as yet unknown. Researchers prepared the TCRbeta library using unique molecular identifiers, the study reports. TCRdb re-called the PCR reads with MiXCR, one entry per CDR3 protein. The sample holds about 280,000 distinct CDR3 sequences; around 10% are singletons and the top ten take 23%. Germline assignment: CDR1 SGHNT and CDR2 YENEEA. The V end was cut by 4 bases, the J end by 5 bases, with 5 bases between. The CDR3 spans 12 residues. The chain joins TRBV11-3 to TRBJ2-2, with D uncertain. The starting material was peripheral blood, obtained 180 days after TCRalphabeta/CD19-depleted stem cell transplant. The TCR sequence derives from a male patient aged 2-9 years who had a stem cell transplant for chronic granulomatous disease, so the T cells may come from the graft donor. For the CDR3, the DNA is TGTGCCAGCAGCTATCGGACCGGGGAGCTGTTTTTT. Amino acids: CASSYRTGELFF.